This is a list of T cell receptor beta chains from one sample in a study of Ad26.COV2.S vaccination and SARS-CoV-2 variants. Only in-frame clones appear in the TCRdb table, and some are missing; sequencing was by immunoSEQ multiplex PCR. The sample shows 250,000 or so clones, 70% to 90% of them seen only once. The sequenced sample was peripheral blood, obtained in a trial of Ad26.COV2.S vaccine versus placebo. These receptor sequences come from a person between 18 and 65 years old who received the Ad26.COV2.S COVID-19 vaccine or a placebo. Both conserved end residues are trimmed from each CDR3. D genes are given only for firm matches.

J gene,V gene,CDR3 length,D gene,CDR3 protein
TRBJ2-2,TRBV5-1,12,.,ASSSDGVLGELF
TRBJ2-7,TRBV4-2,15,TRBD2,ASSQTFSGGPRIEQY
TRBJ2-7,TRBV3-1/TRBV3-2,16,TRBD2,ASSPFLWDYSVSYEQY
TRBJ1-3,TRBV9,16,TRBD1,ASSEGQGRSLGGNTIY
TRBJ1-4,TRBV5-1,14,.,ASSLISGRINEKLF
TRBJ1-1,TRBV7-9,13,TRBD1,ASSSQGQNRIQAF
TRBJ2-1,TRBV29-1,12,.,SVESRGVYNEQF
TRBJ1-2,TRBV3-1/TRBV3-2,11,.,ASSQAVRDGYT
TRBJ1-1,TRBV13,10,.,ASSAYGTEAF
TRBJ2-7,TRBV3-1/TRBV3-2,13,TRBD1,ASSQSRTGTYEQY
TRBJ2-1,TRBV7-8,13,.,ASSLAADSYNEQF
TRBJ2-1,TRBV7-3,18,TRBD2,ASSLSKRTTSGRGRNEQF
TRBJ1-6,TRBV29-1,13,TRBD1,SVARTGAFNSPLH
TRBJ2-7,TRBV4-2,15,TRBD2,ASSQGVGGGVNYEQY
TRBJ1-1,TRBV27,12,.,ASSFEGLNTEAF
TRBJ2-2,TRBV19,12,.,ASSKGSNTGELF
TRBJ2-3,TRBV21-1,12,.,ASSKAIKRDTQY